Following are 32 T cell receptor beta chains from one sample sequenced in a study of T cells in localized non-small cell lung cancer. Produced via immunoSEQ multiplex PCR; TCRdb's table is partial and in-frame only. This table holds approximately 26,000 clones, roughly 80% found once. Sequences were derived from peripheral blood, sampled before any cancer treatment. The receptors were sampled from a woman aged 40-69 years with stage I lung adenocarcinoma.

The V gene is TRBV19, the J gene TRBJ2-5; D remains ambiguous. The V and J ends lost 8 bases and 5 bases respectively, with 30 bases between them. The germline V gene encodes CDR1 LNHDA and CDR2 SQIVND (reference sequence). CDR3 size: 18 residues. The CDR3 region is CASSRYGRSSAVRETQYF. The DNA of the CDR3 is TGTGCCAGTTCACGCTACGGTCGGTCCTCAGCCGTGAGGGAGACCCAGTACTTC.

CDR3 bases: TGTGCCAGCAGCTTACAGCAGGGTGGGACTGAAGCTTTCTTT. It is translated as CASSLQQGGTEAFF. The V gene is TRBV7-9, the J gene TRBJ1-1, with D possibly being TRBD1 (5 bases). The CDR3 is made up of 14 amino acids. Trimming cost V 2 bases and J 5 bases, with 12 bases left between them. Germline-derived CDR1 and CDR2 are SEHNR and FQNEAQ (reference sequence).

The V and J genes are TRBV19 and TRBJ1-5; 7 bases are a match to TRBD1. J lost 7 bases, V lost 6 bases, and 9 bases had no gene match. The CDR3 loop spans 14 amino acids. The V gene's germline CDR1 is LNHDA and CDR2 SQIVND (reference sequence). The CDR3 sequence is CASRGGSQGQPQHF. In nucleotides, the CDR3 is TGTGCCAGTAGGGGGGGGTCACAGGGGCAGCCCCAGCATTTT.

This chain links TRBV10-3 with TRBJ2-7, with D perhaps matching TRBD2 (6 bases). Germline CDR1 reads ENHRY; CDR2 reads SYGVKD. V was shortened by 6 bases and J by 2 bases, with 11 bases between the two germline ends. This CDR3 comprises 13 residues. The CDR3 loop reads CAIRVRETYEQYF. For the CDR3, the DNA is TGTGCCATCAGGGTTCGGGAGACCTACGAGCAGTACTTC.

For the CDR3, the DNA is TGCGCCAGCACGAACAGGGGGGGAGGCCTGTATGGCTACACCTTC. Protein: CASTNRGGGLYGYTF. The chain is built from TRBV5-1 and TRBJ1-2, with 8 nucleotides matching TRBD1. This CDR3 contains 15 residues. From germline, CDR1 is SGHRS and CDR2 YFSETQ. V shed 6 bases, J shed 5 bases, and the junction held 12 bases outside the gene matches.

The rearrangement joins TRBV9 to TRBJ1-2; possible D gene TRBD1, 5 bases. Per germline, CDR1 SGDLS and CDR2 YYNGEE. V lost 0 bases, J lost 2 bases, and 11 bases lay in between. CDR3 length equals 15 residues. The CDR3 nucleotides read TGTGCCAGCAGCGTAGATGAGGGGCTGAACTATGGCTACACCTTC. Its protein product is CASSVDEGLNYGYTF.

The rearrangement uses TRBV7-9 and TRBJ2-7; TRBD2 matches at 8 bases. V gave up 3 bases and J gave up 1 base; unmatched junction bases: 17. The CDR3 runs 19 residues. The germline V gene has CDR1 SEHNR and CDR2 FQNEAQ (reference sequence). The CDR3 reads CASSLGSGGLTLISYEQYF. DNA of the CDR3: TGTGCCAGCAGCTTGGGAAGCGGGGGCCTAACCCTCATATCCTACGAGCAGTACTTC. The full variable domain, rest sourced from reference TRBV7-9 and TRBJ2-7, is DTGVSQNPRHKITKRGQNVTFRCDPISEHNRLYWYRQTLGQGPEFLTYFQNEAQLEKSRLLSDRFSAERPKGSFSTLEIQRTEQGDSAMYLCASSLGSGGLTLISYEQYFGPGTRLTVT.

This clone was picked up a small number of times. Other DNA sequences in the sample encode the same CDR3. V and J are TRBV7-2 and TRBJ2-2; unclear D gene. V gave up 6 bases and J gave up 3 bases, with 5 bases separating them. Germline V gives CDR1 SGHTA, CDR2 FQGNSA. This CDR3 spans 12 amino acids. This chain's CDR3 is CASSSDTGELFF. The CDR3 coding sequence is TGTGCCAGCAGTTCGGACACCGGGGAGCTGTTTTTT. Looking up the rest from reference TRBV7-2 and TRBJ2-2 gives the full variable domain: GAGVSQSPSNKVTEKGKDVELRCDPISGHTALYWYRQSLGQGLEFLIYFQGNSAPDKSGLPSDRFSAERTGGSVSTLTIQRTQQEDSAVYLCASSSDTGELFFGEGSRLTVL.

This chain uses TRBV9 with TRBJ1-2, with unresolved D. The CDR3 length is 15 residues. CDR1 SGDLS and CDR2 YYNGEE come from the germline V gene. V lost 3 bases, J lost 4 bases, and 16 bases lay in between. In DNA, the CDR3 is TGTGCCAGCAGCGATATCGATCCGGAAGGCTATGGCTACACCTTC. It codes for CASSDIDPEGYGYTF.

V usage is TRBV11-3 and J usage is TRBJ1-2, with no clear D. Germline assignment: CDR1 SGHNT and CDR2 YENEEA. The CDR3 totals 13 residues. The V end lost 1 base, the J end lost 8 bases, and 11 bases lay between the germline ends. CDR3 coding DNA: TGTGCCAGCAGCTTAGCCAGACTTGGAGGCTACACCTTC. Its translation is CASSLARLGGYTF.

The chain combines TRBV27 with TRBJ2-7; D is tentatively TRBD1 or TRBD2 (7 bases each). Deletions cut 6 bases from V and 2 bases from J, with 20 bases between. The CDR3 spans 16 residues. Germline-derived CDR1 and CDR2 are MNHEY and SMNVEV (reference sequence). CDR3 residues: CASSRTGGTATYEQYF. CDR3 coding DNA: TGTGCCAGCAGCCGAACCGGGGGGACAGCTACCTACGAGCAGTACTTC.

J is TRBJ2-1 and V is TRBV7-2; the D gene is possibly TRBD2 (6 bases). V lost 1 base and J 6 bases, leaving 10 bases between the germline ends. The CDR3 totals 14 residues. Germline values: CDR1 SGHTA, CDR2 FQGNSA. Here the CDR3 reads CASSLDQGGNEQFF. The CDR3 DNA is TGTGCCAGCAGCTTAGATCAGGGAGGCAATGAGCAGTTCTTC.

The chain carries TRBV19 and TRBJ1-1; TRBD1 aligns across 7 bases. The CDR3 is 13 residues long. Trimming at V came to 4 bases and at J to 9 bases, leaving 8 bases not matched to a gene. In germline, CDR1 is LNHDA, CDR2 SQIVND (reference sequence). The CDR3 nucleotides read TGTGCCAGTAGTACGCCTGACAGGGACCAAGCTTTCTTT. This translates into CASSTPDRDQAFF.

The CDR3 here is CASSIDDGFTDTEAFF. The CDR3 nucleotides are TGTGCCAGTAGTATTGATGATGGTTTCACGGACACTGAAGCTTTCTTT. The V and J genes are TRBV19 and TRBJ1-1; D is undetermined. The CDR3 extends over 16 amino acids. The V gene's germline CDR1 is LNHDA and CDR2 SQIVND (reference sequence). Trimming pared 3 bases from V and 3 bases from J, leaving 17 bases between.

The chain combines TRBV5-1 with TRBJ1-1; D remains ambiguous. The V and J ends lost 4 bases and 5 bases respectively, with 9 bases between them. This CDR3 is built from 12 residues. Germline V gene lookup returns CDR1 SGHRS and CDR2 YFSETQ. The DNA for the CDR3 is TGCGCCAGCAGCGCCGGACGGACTGAAGCTTTCTTT. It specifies CASSAGRTEAFF.

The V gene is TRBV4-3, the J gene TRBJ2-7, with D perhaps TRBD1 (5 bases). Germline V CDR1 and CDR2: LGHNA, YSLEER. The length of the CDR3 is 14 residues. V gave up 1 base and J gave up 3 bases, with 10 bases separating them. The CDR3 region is CASSQVRENYEQYF. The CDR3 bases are TGCGCCAGCAGCCAAGTCAGGGAAAACTACGAGCAGTACTTC.

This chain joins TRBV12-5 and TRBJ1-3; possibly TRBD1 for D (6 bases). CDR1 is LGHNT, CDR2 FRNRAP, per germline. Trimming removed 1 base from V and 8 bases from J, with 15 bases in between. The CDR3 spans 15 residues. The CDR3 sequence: CASGLGLRGRDTIYF. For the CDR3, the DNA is TGTGCTAGTGGTTTGGGCCTCAGGGGAAGGGACACCATATATTTT.

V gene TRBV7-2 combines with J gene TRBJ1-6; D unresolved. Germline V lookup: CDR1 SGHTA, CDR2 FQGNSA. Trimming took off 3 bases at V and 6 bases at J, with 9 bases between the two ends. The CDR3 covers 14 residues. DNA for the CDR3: TGTGCCAGCAGCTTGGGAAGGGCTAATTCACCCCTCCACTTT. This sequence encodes CASSLGRANSPLHF.

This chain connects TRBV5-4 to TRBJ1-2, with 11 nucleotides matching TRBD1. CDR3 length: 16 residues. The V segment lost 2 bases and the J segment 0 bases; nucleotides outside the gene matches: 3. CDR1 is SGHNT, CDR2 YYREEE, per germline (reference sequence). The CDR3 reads CASSLPGQGANYGYTF. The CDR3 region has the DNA TGTGCCAGCAGCTTACCGGGACAGGGGGCTAACTATGGCTACACCTTC.

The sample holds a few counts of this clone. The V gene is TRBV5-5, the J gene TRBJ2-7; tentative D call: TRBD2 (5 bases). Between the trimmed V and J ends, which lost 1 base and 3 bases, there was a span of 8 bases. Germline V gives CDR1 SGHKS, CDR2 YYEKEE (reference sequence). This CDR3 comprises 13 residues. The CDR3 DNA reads TGTGCCAGCAGCTTGCTGGAGGTCTACGAGCAGTACTTC. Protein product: CASSLLEVYEQYF.

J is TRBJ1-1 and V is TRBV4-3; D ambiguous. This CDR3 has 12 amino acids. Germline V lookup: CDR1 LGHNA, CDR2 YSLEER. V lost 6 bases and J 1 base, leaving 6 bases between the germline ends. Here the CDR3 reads CASSHRNTEAFF. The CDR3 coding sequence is TGCGCCAGCAGTCACAGGAACACTGAAGCTTTCTTT.

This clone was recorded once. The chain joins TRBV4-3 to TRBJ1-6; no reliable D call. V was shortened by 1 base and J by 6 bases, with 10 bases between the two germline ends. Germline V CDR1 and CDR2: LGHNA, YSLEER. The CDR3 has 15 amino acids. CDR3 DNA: TGCGCCAGCAGCCAAGTGGGGAATGGTAATTCACCCCTCCACTTT. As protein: CASSQVGNGNSPLHF.

CDR3: CASSIGGTSGVDTQYF. The CDR3 DNA is TGTGCCAGTAGTATAGGAGGGACTAGCGGGGTAGATACGCAGTATTTT. The chain is built from TRBV19 and TRBJ2-3, with TRBD2 matching 13 bases. This CDR3 spans 16 amino acids. The J segment lost 5 bases and the V segment lost 1 base, leaving 3 bases of the junction unmatched. Germline CDR1 is LNHDA and CDR2 is SQIVND (reference sequence).

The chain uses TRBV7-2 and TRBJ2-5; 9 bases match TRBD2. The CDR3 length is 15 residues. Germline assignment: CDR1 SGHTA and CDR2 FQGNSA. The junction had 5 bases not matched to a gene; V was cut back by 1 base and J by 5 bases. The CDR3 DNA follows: TGTGCCAGCAGCTTAGGTTCCGCGGGGGGGGAGACCCAGTACTTC. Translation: CASSLGSAGGETQYF. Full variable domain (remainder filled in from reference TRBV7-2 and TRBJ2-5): GAGVSQSPSNKVTEKGKDVELRCDPISGHTALYWYRQSLGQGLEFLIYFQGNSAPDKSGLPSDRFSAERTGGSVSTLTIQRTQQEDSAVYLCASSLGSAGGETQYFGPGTRLLVL.

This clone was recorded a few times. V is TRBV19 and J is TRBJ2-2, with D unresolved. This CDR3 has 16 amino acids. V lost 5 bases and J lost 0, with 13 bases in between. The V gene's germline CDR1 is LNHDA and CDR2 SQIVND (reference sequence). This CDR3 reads CASSPFRAPNTGELFF. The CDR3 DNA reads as TGTGCCAGTAGTCCCTTCCGGGCCCCGAACACCGGGGAGCTGTTTTTT.

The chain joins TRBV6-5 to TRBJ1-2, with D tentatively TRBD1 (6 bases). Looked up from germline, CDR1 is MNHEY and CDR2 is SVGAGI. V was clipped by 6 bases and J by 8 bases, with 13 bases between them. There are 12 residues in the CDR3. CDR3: CASSVRGSGYTF. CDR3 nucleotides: TGTGCCAGCAGCGTCAGGGGTTCGGGCTACACCTTC.

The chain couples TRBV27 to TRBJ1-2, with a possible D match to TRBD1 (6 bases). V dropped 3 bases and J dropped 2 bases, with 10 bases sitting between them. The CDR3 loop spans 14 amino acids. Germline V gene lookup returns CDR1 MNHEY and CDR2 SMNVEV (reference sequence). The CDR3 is CASSFGQGNYGYTF. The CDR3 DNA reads TGTGCCAGCAGTTTTGGCCAGGGGAACTATGGCTACACCTTC.

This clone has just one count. The CDR3 reads CASSLEGAGVSYNEQFF. For the CDR3, the DNA is TGTGCCAGCAGCTTAGAGGGAGCGGGGGTCTCCTACAATGAGCAGTTCTTC. V is TRBV11-2 and J is TRBJ2-1; the match to TRBD2 covers 8 bases. The junction had 4 bases not matched to a gene; V was cut back by 0 bases and J by 0 bases. Germline CDR1 and CDR2: SGHAT and FQNNGV. CDR3 length equals 17 residues.

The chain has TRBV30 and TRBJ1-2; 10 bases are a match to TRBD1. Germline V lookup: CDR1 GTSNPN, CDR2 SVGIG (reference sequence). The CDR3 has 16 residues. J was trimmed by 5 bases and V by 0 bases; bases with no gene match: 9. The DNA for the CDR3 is TGTGCCTGGAGTGTAGTCATGACAGGGGGCGGTTATGGCTACACCTTC. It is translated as CAWSVVMTGGGYGYTF.

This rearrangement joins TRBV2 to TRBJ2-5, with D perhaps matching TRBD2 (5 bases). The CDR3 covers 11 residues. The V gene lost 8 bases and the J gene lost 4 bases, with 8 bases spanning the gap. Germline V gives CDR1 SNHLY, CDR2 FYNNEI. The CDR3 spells CASDSAETQYF. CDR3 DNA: TGTGCCAGCGATAGCGCAGAGACCCAGTACTTC.

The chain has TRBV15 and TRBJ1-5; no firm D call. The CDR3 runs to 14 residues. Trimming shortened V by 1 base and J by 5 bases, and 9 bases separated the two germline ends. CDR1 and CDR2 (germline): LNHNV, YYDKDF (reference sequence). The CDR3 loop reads CATSRVGRDQPQHF. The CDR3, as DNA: TGTGCCACCAGCAGAGTTGGAAGAGATCAGCCCCAGCATTTT.

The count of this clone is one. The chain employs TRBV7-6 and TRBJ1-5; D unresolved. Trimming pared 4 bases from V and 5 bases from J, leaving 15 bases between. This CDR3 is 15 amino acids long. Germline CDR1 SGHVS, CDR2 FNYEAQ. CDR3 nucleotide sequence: TGTGCCAGCAGCTCAGATTCTTCGGGCTATCAGCCCCAGCATTTT. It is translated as CASSSDSSGYQPQHF.